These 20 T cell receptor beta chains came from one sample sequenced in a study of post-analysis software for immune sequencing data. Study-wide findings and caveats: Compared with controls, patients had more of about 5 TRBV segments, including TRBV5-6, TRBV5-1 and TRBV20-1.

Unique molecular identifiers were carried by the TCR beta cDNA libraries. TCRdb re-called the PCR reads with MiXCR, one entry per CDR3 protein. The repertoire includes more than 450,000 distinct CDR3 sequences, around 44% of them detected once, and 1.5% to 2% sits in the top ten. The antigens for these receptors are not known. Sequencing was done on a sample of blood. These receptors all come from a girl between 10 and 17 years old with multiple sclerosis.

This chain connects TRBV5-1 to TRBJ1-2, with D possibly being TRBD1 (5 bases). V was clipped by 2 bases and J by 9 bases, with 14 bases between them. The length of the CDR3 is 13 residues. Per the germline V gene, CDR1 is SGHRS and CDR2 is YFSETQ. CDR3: CASSFGTPDRYTF. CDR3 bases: TGCGCCAGCAGCTTCGGGACGCCTGATCGCTACACCTTC.

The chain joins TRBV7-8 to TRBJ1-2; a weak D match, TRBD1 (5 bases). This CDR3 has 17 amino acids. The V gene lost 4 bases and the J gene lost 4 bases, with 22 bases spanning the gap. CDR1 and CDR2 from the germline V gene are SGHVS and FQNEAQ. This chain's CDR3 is CASSSLRDGSLGYGYTF. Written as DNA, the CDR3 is TGTGCCAGCAGCTCTTTAAGGGACGGATCCCTAGGCTATGGCTACACCTTC. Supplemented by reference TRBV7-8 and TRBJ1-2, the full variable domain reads GAGVSQSPRYKVAKRGQDVALRCDPISGHVSLFWYQQALGQGPEFLTYFQNEAQLDKSGLPSDRFFAERPEGSVSTLKIQRTQQEDSAVYLCASSSLRDGSLGYGYTFGSGTRLTVV.

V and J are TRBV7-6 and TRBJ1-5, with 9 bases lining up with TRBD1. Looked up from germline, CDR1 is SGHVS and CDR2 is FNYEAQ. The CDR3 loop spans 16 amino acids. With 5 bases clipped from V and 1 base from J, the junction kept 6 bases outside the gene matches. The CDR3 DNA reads TGTGCCAGCAGCCCCGGACAGGGGAGGAGCAATCAGCCCCAGCATTTT. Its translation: CASSPGQGRSNQPQHF. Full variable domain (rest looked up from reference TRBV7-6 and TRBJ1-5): GAGVSQSPRYKVTKRGQDVALRCDPISGHVSLYWYRQALGQGPEFLTYFNYEAQQDKSGLPNDRFSAERPEGSISTLTIQRTEQRDSAMYRCASSPGQGRSNQPQHFGDGTRLSIL.

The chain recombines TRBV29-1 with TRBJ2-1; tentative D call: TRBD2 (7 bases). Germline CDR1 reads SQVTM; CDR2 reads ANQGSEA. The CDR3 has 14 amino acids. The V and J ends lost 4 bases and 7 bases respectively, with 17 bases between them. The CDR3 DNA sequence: TGCAGCGTTGGGGTGGGGGGGGCGACGAATGAGCAGTTCTTC. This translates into CSVGVGGATNEQFF.

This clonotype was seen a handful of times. CDR3 in DNA: TGTGCCAGCAGCAAAGGTAGCGGGAGGGCCCACGAGCAGTACTTC. Its protein product is CASSKGSGRAHEQYF. The chain combines TRBV7-2 with TRBJ2-7; 11 positions agree with TRBD2. The CDR3 has 15 residues. With 5 bases clipped from V and 5 bases from J, the junction kept 8 bases outside the gene matches. Germline lookup yields CDR1 SGHTA and CDR2 FQGNSA.

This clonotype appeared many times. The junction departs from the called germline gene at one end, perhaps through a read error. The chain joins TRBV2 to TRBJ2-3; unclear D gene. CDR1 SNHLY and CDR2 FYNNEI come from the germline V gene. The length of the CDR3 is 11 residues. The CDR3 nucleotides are TGTGCCAGCAGCGAAGCTGATACGCAGTATTTT. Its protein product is CASSEADTQYF.

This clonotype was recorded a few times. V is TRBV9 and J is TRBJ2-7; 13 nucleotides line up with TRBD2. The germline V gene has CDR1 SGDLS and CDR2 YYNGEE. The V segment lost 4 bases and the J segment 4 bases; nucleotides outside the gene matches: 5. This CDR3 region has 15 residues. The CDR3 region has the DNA TGTGCCAGCAGCCCGACTAGCGGGGGGCTATACGAGCAGTACTTC. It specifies CASSPTSGGLYEQYF. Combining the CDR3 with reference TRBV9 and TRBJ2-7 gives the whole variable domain DSGVTQTPKHLITATGQRVTLRCSPRSGDLSVYWYQQSLDQGLQFLIQYYNGEERAKGNILERFSAQQFPDLHSELNLSSLELGDSALYFCASSPTSGGLYEQYFGPGTRLTVT.

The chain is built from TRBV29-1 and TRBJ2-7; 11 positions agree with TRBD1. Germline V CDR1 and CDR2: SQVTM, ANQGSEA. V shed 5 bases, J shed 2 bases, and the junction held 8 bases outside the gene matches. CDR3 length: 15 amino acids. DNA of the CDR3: TGCAGCGTTTCCTCCGGGACAGGGGGGGCCTACGAGCAGTACTTC. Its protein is CSVSSGTGGAYEQYF.

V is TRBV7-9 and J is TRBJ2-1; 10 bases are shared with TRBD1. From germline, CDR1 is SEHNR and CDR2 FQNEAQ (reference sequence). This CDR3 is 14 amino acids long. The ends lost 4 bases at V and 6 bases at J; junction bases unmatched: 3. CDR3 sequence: CASSSWTGGNEQFF. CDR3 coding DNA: TGTGCCAGCAGCTCTTGGACAGGGGGCAATGAGCAGTTCTTC.

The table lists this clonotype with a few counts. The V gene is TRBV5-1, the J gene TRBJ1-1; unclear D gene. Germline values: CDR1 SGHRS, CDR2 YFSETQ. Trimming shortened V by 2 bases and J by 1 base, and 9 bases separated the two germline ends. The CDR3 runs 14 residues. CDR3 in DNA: TGCGCCAGCAGCTTTTGGACGGAGAACACTGAAGCTTTCTTT. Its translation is CASSFWTENTEAFF.

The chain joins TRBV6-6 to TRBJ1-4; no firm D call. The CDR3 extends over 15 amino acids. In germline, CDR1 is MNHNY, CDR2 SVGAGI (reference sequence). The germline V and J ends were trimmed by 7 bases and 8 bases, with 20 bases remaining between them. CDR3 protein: CASTITDGTSEKLFF. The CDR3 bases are TGTGCCAGCACCATTACGGATGGTACCTCGGAAAAACTGTTTTTT.

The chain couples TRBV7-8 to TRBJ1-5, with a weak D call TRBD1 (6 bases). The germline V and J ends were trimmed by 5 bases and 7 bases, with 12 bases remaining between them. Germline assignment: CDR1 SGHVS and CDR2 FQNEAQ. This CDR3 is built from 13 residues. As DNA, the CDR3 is TGTGCCAGCAGCAAGGACAGACGACAGCCCCAGCATTTT. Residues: CASSKDRRQPQHF.

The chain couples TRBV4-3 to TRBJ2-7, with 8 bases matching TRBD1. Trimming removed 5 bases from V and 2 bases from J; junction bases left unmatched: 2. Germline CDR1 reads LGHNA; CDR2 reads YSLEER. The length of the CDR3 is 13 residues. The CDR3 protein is CASSATGAYEQYF. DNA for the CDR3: TGCGCCAGCAGCGCGACAGGGGCCTACGAGCAGTACTTC.

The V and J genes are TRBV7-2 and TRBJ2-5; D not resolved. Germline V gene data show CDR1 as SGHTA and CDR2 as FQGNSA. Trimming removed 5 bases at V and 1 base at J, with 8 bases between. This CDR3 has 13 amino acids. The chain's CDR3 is CASSPLSQETQYF. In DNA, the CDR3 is TGTGCCAGCAGCCCTTTATCCCAAGAGACCCAGTACTTC.

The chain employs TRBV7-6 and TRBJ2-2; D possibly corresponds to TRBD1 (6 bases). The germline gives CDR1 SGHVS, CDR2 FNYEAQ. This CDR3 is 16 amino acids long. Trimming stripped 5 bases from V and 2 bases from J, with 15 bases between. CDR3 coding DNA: TGTGCCAGCAGCCCAGGGGCCAGACAAAACACCGGGGAGCTGTTTTTT. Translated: CASSPGARQNTGELFF.

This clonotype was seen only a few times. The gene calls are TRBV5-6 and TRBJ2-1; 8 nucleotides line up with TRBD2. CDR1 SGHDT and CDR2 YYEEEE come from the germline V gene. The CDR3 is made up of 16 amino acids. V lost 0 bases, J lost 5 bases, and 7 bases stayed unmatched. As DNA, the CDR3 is TGTGCCAGCAGCTTGGGTGCGGGAGGTGCGAACAATGAGCAGTTCTTC. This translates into CASSLGAGGANNEQFF.

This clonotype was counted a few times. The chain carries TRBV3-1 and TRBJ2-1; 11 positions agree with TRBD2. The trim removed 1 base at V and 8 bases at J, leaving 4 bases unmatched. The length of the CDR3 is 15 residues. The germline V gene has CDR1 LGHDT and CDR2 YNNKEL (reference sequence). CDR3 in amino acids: CASSQVSGGADEQFF. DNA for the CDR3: TGTGCCAGCAGCCAAGTTAGCGGGGGGGCCGATGAGCAGTTCTTC.

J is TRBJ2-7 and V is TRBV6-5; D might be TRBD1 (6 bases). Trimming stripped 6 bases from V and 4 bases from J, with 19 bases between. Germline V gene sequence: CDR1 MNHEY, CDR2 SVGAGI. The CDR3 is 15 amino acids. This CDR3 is CASSSSTGPLYEQYF. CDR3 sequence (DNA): TGTGCCAGCAGCTCCTCAACAGGGCCGCTATACGAGCAGTACTTC.

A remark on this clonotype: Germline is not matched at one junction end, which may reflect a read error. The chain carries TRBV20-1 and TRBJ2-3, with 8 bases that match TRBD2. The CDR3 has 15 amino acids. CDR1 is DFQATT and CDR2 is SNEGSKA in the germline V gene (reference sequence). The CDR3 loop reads CSAIERGPNTDMQYF. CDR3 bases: TGCAGTGCTATCGAGCGGGGGCCCAACACAGATATGCAGTATTTT.

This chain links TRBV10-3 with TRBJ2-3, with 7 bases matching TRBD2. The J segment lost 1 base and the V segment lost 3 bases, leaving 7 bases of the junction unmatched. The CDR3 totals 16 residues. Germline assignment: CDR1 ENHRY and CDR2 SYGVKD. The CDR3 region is CAISDWRGSGTDTQYF. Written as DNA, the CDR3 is TGTGCCATCAGTGACTGGCGGGGGAGTGGCACAGATACGCAGTATTTT.